Listed below are T cell receptor beta chains from one sample, sequenced in a study of blood T cells in healthy people across ages. MiXCR, run by TCRdb on the 5' RACE reads, gives a single entry per CDR3 protein. The profile shows about 940,000 distinct CDR3 sequences, 45% to 50% of them singletons. Sequencing input: blood. These receptors were obtained from a man aged 25-45 years in good health. The CDR3 runs from the conserved cysteine through the conserved F or W. Fields, in order: V gene, D gene, J gene, clone size, CDR3 DNA, CDR3 protein. A D gene is named only where the DNA matches it firmly. The listing skips clone size in some rows; elsewhere it reads once, few, many or a size class.

TRBV4-1	-	TRBJ2-1	-	TGCGCCAGCAGCCAAGAACTGGGCCGACACAATGAGCAGTTCTTC	CASSQELGRHNEQFF
TRBV12-3/TRBV12-4	-	TRBJ2-3	-	TGTGCCAGCAGTATCGGGACTTCTAAAGGCACAGATACGCAGTATTTT	CASSIGTSKGTDTQYF
TRBV20-1	TRBD1	TRBJ2-7	-	TGCAGTGCCCCCGCAGGGGACAGGCCTTACGAGCAGTACTTC	CSAPAGDRPYEQYF
TRBV6-5	-	TRBJ2-3	few	TGTGCCAGCAGTTACCATCGTGGCACAGATACGCAGTATTTT	CASSYHRGTDTQYF
TRBV12-3/TRBV12-4	TRBD2	TRBJ2-5	-	TGTGCCAGCGCTAGAAGTTTGGGGGGGCAAGAGACCCAGTACTTC	CASARSLGGQETQYF
TRBV20-1	-	TRBJ2-3	once	TGCAGTGCTAGAGATCCCACAGGTTTGGATACGCAGTATTTT	CSARDPTGLDTQYF
TRBV20-1	TRBD1	TRBJ2-5	-	TGCAGTGCCCCAACACGGACAGGGGGTGGGGGGACCCAGTACTTC	CSAPTRTGGGGTQYF
TRBV18	-	TRBJ2-7	few	TGTGCCAGCTCACCACAACCGGGGCGAGAGCAGTACTTC	CASSPQPGREQYF
TRBV9	-	TRBJ2-2	-	TGTGCCAGCAGAGTGAGAGGACTTTCGAACACCGGGGAGCTGTTTTTT	CASRVRGLSNTGELFF
TRBV2	TRBD1	TRBJ1-4	few	TGTGCCAGCCGGGACAGGGGCGAAAAACTGTTTTTT	CASRDRGEKLFF
TRBV10-3	TRBD1	TRBJ2-2	-	TGTGCGACGGGACAGGGAGGAACCGGGGAGCTGTTTTTT	CATGQGGTGELFF
TRBV9	-	TRBJ2-5	few	TGTGCCAGCAGCCCCGGGACAAAACAAGAGACCCAGTACTTC	CASSPGTKQETQYF
TRBV13	TRBD1	TRBJ2-1	once	TGTGCCGGCAGCCTCCCACTCGCTCGGGACAGCGCGTCGGGTGATGAGCAGTTCTTC	CAGSLPLARDSASGDEQFF
TRBV4-3	TRBD2	TRBJ2-3	few	TGCGCCAGCAGCCCCAAGGTTAGCGGGGGGGCAAATACGCAGTATTTT	CASSPKVSGGANTQYF
TRBV11-2	TRBD1	TRBJ2-5	-	TGTGCCAGCAGTCCCACAGGGGGCGCTACTCAAGAGACCCAGTACTTC	CASSPTGGATQETQYF
TRBV7-9	-	TRBJ2-3	-	TGTGCCAGCAGGAGGACCGATAGCACAGATACGCAGTATTTT	CASRRTDSTDTQYF
TRBV12-3/TRBV12-4	-	TRBJ2-5	many	TGCGCCAGCAGCTTCAGTGAGACCCAGTACTTC	CASSFSETQYF
TRBV21-1	-	TRBJ1-4	-	TGTGCCAGCAGCGCAACATGTGAAAAACTGTTTTTT	CASSATCEKLFF
TRBV7-6	TRBD2	TRBJ2-7	-	TGTGCCAGCAGCTTAGCAGGACTAGCGGGGGACTACGAGCAGTACTTC	CASSLAGLAGDYEQYF
TRBV29-1	-	TRBJ1-1	-	TGCAGCGTTGTGTGGGGGGCGAACACTGAAGCTTTCTTT	CSVVWGANTEAFF
TRBV4-1	-	TRBJ2-3	many	TGCGCCAGCAGCCCACCTGGGGAAGATACGCAGTATTTT	CASSPPGEDTQYF
TRBV5-1	-	TRBJ2-1	-	TGCGCCAGCAGCGTCAGGGGCAATGAGCAGTTCTTC	CASSVRGNEQFF
TRBV27	-	TRBJ2-6	few	TGTGCCAGCAGTTTAAGGGGAGCCACTGTCTCTGGGGCCAACGTCCTGACTTTC	CASSLRGATVSGANVLTF
TRBV6-2/TRBV6-3	TRBD1	TRBJ2-1	-	TGTGCCAGCAGGACAGGGTTGGGCTCCTACAATGAGCAGTTCTTC	CASRTGLGSYNEQFF
TRBV7-2	-	TRBJ2-3	-	TGTGCCAGCAGCCTGTCCCGGAGCACAGATACGCAGTATTTT	CASSLSRSTDTQYF
TRBV29-1	-	TRBJ1-4	-	TGCAGCGCTCGCAATGAAAAACTGTTTTTT	CSARNEKLFF
TRBV4-1	TRBD2	TRBJ2-7	-	TGCGCCAGCAGCCCCGGACTAGCGGGGGTGACCTACGAGCAGTACTTC	CASSPGLAGVTYEQYF
TRBV4-3	-	TRBJ2-7	few	TGCGCCAGCAGCCAAGATTGGTTGCAACAGACCTACGAGCAGTACTTC	CASSQDWLQQTYEQYF
TRBV4-3	-	TRBJ1-5	-	TGCGCCAGCAGCCAAGATCAGCATCAGCCCCAGCATTTT	CASSQDQHQPQHF
TRBV5-1	TRBD2	TRBJ2-1	-	TGCGCCAGCAGCCGCGGGGGGACCCGGGCCAATGAGCAGTTCTTC	CASSRGGTRANEQFF
TRBV21-1	-	TRBJ1-4	few	TGTGCCAGCTCCCGGGCCCCGGACAAGTGTGGAACGAATGAAAAACTGTTTTTT	CASSRAPDKCGTNEKLFF
TRBV7-2	-	TRBJ2-3	-	TGTGCCAGCAGCTTAATGGGCCGGGGGCTGAGCACAGATACGCAGTATTTT	CASSLMGRGLSTDTQYF
TRBV27	-	TRBJ1-2	-	TGTGCCAGCAGTTCGCCCGGACAGATGAACTATGGCTACACCTTC	CASSSPGQMNYGYTF
TRBV5-5	TRBD1	TRBJ1-1	few	TGTGCCAGCAGCTTGACACAGGGGGGCCCCGCTGAAGCTTTCTTT	CASSLTQGGPAEAFF
TRBV20-1	TRBD2	TRBJ2-7	-	TGCAGTGCCGCTGACTTGCGGGGGTCCGCCTACGAGCAGTACTTC	CSAADLRGSAYEQYF
TRBV7-2	-	TRBJ2-3	-	TGTGCCAGCAGTTCAAGACAGGTTCAAGATACGCAGTATTTT	CASSSRQVQDTQYF
TRBV20-1	-	TRBJ2-7	many	TGCAGTGCTGCGGGACAGACCTACGAGCAGTACTTC	CSAAGQTYEQYF
TRBV20-1	-	TRBJ2-7	-	TGCAGTGCTAGAAGGACGAACAGGGTCGAGCAGTACTTC	CSARRTNRVEQYF
TRBV6-2/TRBV6-3	-	TRBJ2-3	many	TGTGCCAGCGCCCCAAGGGCTAGTGGGGCAGATACGCAGTATTTT	CASAPRASGADTQYF
TRBV2	-	TRBJ2-3	-	TGTGCCAGCAGTGACGCAGGGATTGGTACAGATACGCAGTATTTT	CASSDAGIGTDTQYF
TRBV5-1	TRBD2	TRBJ2-3	-	TGCGCCAGCAGCTGGACTAGCGGGGGGGCTGCAGATACGCAGTATTTT	CASSWTSGGAADTQYF
TRBV7-2	-	TRBJ1-2	-	TGTGCCAGCAGCTCATCATCCAAGGGCTACACCTTC	CASSSSSKGYTF
TRBV6-2/TRBV6-3	-	TRBJ1-6	-	TGTGCCAGCAGTTGCACCAGGAACGACCTTAATTCACCCCTCCACTTT	CASSCTRNDLNSPLHF